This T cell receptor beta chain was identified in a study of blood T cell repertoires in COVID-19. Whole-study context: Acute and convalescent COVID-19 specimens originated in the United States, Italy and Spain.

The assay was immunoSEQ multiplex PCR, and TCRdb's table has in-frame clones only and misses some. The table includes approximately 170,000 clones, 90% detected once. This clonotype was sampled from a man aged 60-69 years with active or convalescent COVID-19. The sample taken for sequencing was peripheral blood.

The CDR3 sequence is CASSQDSNQPQHF. CDR3 nucleotides: TGTGCCAGCAGCCAGGACAGTAATCAGCCCCAGCATTTT. The chain combines TRBV7-6 with TRBJ1-5; D is possibly TRBD1 (6 bases). The CDR3 is made up of 13 amino acids. Trimming removed 5 bases at V and 4 bases at J, with 9 bases between. The germline CDR1 and CDR2 sequences are SGHVS and FNYEAQ.